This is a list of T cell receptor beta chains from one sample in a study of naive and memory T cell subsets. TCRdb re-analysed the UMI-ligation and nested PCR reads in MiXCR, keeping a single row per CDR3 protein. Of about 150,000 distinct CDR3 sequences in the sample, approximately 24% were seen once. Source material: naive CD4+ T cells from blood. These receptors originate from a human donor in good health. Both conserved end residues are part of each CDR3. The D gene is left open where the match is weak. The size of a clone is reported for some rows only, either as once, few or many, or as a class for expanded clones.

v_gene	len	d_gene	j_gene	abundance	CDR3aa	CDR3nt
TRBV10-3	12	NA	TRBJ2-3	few	CAISEGGDTQYF	TGTGCCATCAGTGAAGGGGGAGATACGCAGTATTTT
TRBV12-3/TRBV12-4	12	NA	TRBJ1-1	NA	CASRPTQGTTFF	TGTGCCAGCAGGCCTACTCAGGGTACGACTTTCTTT
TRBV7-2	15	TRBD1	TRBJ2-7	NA	CASSIGDRGYYEQYF	TGTGCCAGCAGCATAGGGGACAGGGGATACTACGAGCAGTACTTC
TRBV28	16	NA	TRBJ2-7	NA	CASSSAQGLFSYEQYF	TGTGCCAGCAGTTCCGCGCAGGGACTGTTCTCCTACGAGCAGTACTTC
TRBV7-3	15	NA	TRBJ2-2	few	CASSPKPRNTGELFF	TGTGCCAGCAGTCCAAAGCCCCGGAACACCGGGGAGCTGTTTTTT
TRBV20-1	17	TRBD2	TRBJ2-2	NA	CSARVRLAGWNTGELFF	TGCAGTGCTAGAGTTAGACTAGCGGGATGGAACACCGGGGAGCTGTTTTTT
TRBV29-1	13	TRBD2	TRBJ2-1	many	CSVSASGYNEQFF	TGCAGCGTTTCGGCTAGCGGATACAATGAGCAGTTCTTC
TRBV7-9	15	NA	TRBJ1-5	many	CASQSGTWGNQPQHF	TGTGCCAGCCAAAGCGGAACGTGGGGCAATCAGCCCCAGCATTTT
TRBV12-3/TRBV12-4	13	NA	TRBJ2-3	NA	CASSLIVVDTQYF	TGTGCCAGCAGTTTAATAGTAGTAGATACGCAGTATTTT
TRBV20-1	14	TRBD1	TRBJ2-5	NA	CSAWPGTGKETQYF	TGCAGTGCTTGGCCTGGGACAGGGAAAGAGACCCAGTACTTC
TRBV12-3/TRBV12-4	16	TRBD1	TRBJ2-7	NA	CASSTPDRDSPYEQYF	TGTGCCAGCAGTACACCAGACCGGGACAGCCCCTACGAGCAGTACTTC
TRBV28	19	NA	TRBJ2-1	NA	CASSLVEGALVSSYNEQFF	TGTGCCAGCAGTTTAGTGGAGGGTGCCCTAGTCTCCTCCTACAATGAGCAGTTCTTC
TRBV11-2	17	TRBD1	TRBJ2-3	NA	CASSPDRTGTFTDTQYF	TGTGCCAGCAGCCCGGACCGGACAGGGACATTCACAGATACGCAGTATTTT
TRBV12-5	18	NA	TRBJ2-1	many	CASGFTGVTSTPAYEQFF	TGTGCTAGTGGTTTCACGGGAGTGACCTCTACCCCGGCCTATGAGCAGTTCTTC
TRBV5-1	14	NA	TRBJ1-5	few	CASSLDAGDQPQHF	TGCGCCAGCAGCTTGGATGCGGGAGATCAGCCCCAGCATTTT
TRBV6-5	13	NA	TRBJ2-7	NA	CASSWTLNNEQYF	TGTGCCAGCAGTTGGACACTTAACAACGAGCAGTACTTC
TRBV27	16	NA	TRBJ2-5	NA	CASSSTGRGEGETQYF	TGTGCCAGCAGCTCAACAGGGCGAGGGGAAGGAGAGACCCAGTACTTC
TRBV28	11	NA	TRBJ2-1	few	CASSSPYEQFF	TGTGCCAGCAGTTCTCCGTATGAGCAGTTCTTC
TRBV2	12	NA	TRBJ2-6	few	CASSTGANVLTF	TGTGCCAGCAGCACCGGGGCCAACGTCCTGACTTTC
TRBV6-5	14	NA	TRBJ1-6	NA	CASSYVGYNSPLHF	TGTGCCAGCAGTTATGTGGGGTATAATTCACCCCTCCACTTT
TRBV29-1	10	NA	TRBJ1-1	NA	CSVQEKRAFF	TGCAGCGTCCAGGAGAAGAGAGCTTTCTTT
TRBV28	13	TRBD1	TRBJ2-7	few	CASPKGGHYEQYF	TGTGCCAGCCCGAAAGGGGGCCACTACGAGCAGTACTTC
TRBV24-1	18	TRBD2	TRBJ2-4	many	CAVASGTSGVSSKNIQYF	TGTGCCGTAGCATCCGGGACTAGCGGGGTCTCTTCCAAAAACATTCAGTACTTC
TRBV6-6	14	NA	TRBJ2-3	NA	CASSLGGAVDTQYF	TGTGCCAGCAGCTTGGGGGGCGCAGTTGATACGCAGTATTTT
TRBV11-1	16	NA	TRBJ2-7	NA	CASSSPRYGKRYEQYF	TGTGCCAGCAGCTCCCCCCGGTACGGGAAACGCTACGAGCAGTACTTC
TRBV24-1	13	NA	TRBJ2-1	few	CATSDFQGNEQFF	TGTGCCACCAGTGATTTCCAGGGAAATGAGCAGTTCTTC
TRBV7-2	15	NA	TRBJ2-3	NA	CASSFDLIGLDTQYF	TGTGCCAGCAGCTTCGACCTCATTGGATTAGATACGCAGTATTTT
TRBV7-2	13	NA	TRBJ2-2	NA	CASSPRFTGELFF	TGTGCCAGCAGCCCTCGCTTCACCGGGGAGCTGTTTTTT
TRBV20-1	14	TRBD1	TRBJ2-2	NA	CSAMDRGKGGELFF	TGCAGTGCTATGGACAGGGGTAAAGGCGGGGAGCTGTTTTTT
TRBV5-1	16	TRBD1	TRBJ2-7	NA	CASSNLPGQGNYEQYF	TGCGCCAGCAGCAATCTCCCGGGACAGGGAAATTACGAGCAGTACTTC
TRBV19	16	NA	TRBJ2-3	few	CASSIDAGTRTDTQYF	TGTGCCAGTAGTATAGATGCCGGGACACGGACAGATACGCAGTATTTT
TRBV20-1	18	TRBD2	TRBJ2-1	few	CSAPVWTSGLGSYNEQFF	TGCAGTGCGCCAGTTTGGACTAGCGGTCTCGGCTCCTACAATGAGCAGTTCTTC
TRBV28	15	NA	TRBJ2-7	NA	CASSFSLGRDYEQYF	TGTGCCAGCAGTTTCAGTCTCGGGCGGGATTACGAGCAGTACTTC
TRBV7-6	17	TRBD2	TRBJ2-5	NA	CASSPSLAVGVGETQYF	TGTGCCAGCAGCCCTTCGCTAGCGGTTGGAGTTGGAGAGACCCAGTACTTC
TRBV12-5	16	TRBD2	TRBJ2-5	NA	CASGLTTLAGEETQYF	TGTGCTAGTGGTTTGACGACCCTAGCGGGGGAAGAGACCCAGTACTTC